This entry concerns a single T cell receptor (beta chain). Its antigen is still unknown. CDR1 DFQATT and CDR2 SNEGSKA were looked up in the germline V gene (reference sequence). The CDR3, from cysteine to phenylalanine, totals 15 residues. DNA is not recorded here. The data were obtained in a study of monozygotic twins with inflammatory bowel disease (dated by TCRdb to about 2019). As for the study more broadly: In total, roughly 30 monozygotic twin pairs made up the full study: 19 Danish pairs, all IBD-discordant, plus nine German pairs, of which four were IBD-concordant and five were IBD-discordant. The search for disease-associated traits relied mainly on comparing IBD patients with their genetically identical healthy co-twins within discordant pairs. Each individual had, on average, about 151 000 unique TCRalpha sequences and 181 000 unique TCRbeta sequences available for analysis.

Broad study findings and their caveats: A decrease in TCRbeta repertoire diversity, as measured by inverse Simpson index, was observed in IBD patients compared with their healthy co-twins. Different T cell subtypes could not be distinguished in the analysis. The results gave no support for a single strong signal or clonotype linked to IBD. Compared with healthy twins, IBD patients shared fewer clonotypes with other individuals, and the difference was most pronounced in patients with signs of disease activity. Because patients received different immunosuppressive treatments, the repertoires may have picked up extra background noise and variability between individuals. Concordant and discordant twins showed no difference in repertoire similarity, possibly because of limited statistical power.

The library was obtained by 5' RACE. Preparation of each TCR library used approximately 3,200 ng of total RNA. For each sample, cDNA synthesis with SMARTScribe reverse transcriptase was split into eight separate reactions. Unique molecular identifiers containing a 6-nucleotide sample barcode were introduced through template switching during cDNA synthesis. TCRalpha and TCRbeta cDNA was amplified by two nested PCRs of approximately 17 and 9 cycles, with bead purification after each PCR. Before amplification, the cDNA was treated with uracil DNA-glycosylase and purified using the QIAquick PCR purification kit. The second PCR added Illumina TruSeq-compatible adapters along with sample-specific barcodes. TapeStation and Qubit were used to check library quality and concentration, and approximately 5.5 ng of each library went into the pool. The pooled libraries were sequenced with 2 x 100 bp reads and custom sequencing primers on an Illumina HiSeq2500 single-index Rapid Run. The authors processed their data as follows. MiGEC version 1.2.6 was used for UMI-based consensus assembly, which corrected PCR and sequencing errors. V(D)J alignment, clonotype assembly and CDR3 extraction were performed with MiXCR version 2.1.1. Gene usage, clonotype sharing and MAIT/NKT TCR abundance were normalised by analysing the top 1000, 10 000 and 20 000 clonotypes per sample. After downsampling to 27 000 UMIs, diversity was calculated as the inverse Simpson index using the vegan R package. Paired Mann-Whitney U tests were applied to discordant twin pairs, with Benjamini-Hochberg correction for multiple testing. Reprocessed by TCRdb, the reads give a single entry per CDR3 protein sequence, without DNA. The V and J calls follow TCRdb's processing rather than the paper's. The sample's records list about 380,000 distinct CDR3 sequences. Of the sample, about 2.5% is held by the ten largest clones.

From each donor, a roughly 2.5 ml peripheral blood sample was collected into PAXgene tubes and stored at -80 degrees C. Total RNA was isolated from whole blood with the PAXgene blood miRNA kit on an automated QIAcube, without T cell sorting. Peripheral blood from monozygotic twin pairs who were concordant or discordant for inflammatory bowel disease underwent deep TCRalpha and TCRbeta repertoire profiling using unique molecular barcoding. Smoking habits were recorded for all twin pairs, and individuals were classified as current, former or never smokers. This sequence originates from a human donor with ulcerative colitis or Crohn's disease, or a healthy co-twin of an affected twin (not recorded which). The chain is made from TRBV20-1 and TRBJ2-2; lacking DNA, the TRBD2 call made by TCRdb goes unchecked. Sequencing was done on a sample of blood. The CDR3 corresponds to CSASALGGITGELFF.